The clone carrying this T cell receptor (beta chain) came up a few times. This record belongs to a study of T-cell reconstitution after alpha-beta-depleted transplantation in children. A library of TCRbeta sequences, prepared with unique molecular identifiers, was generated. MiXCR was run by TCRdb on the PCR reads, yielding one entry per CDR3 protein. The sample shows about 540,000 distinct CDR3 sequences, 18% of them seen only once. The germline V gene encodes CDR1 MGHDK and CDR2 SYGVNS. The CDR3 consists of 13 residues. Trimming shortened V by 0 bases and J by 8 bases, and 7 bases separated the two germline ends.

This sequence was found in a human donor who donated a stem cell graft to a child with acute lymphoblastic leukemia. The sample consisted of PBMCs from the stem cell graft donor, taken from the stem cell graft. The J gene is TRBJ1-4, the V gene TRBV25-1, with a possible D match to TRBD1 (6 bases). The CDR3 nucleotides read TGTGCCAGCAGTGAATATGACAGGGAAAAACTGTTTTTT. Translated, it gives CASSEYDREKLFF.